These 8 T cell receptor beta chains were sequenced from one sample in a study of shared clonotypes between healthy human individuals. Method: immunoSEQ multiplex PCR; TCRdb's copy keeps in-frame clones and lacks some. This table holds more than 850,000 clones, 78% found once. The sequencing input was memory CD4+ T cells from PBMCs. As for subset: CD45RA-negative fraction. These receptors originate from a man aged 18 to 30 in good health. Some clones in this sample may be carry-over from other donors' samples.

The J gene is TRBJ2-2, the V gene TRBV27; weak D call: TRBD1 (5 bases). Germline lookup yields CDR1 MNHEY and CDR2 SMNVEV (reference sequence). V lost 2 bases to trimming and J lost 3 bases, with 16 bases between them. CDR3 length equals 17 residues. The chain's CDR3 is CASSLKSVPGHTGELFF. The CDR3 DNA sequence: TGTGCCAGCAGTTTAAAGTCGGTGCCAGGGCACACCGGGGAGCTGTTTTTT.

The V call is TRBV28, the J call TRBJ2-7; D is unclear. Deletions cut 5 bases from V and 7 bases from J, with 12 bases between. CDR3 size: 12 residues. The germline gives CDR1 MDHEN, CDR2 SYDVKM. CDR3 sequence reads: CASSTDVWEQYF. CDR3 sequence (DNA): TGTGCCAGCAGTACGGACGTCTGGGAGCAGTACTTC.

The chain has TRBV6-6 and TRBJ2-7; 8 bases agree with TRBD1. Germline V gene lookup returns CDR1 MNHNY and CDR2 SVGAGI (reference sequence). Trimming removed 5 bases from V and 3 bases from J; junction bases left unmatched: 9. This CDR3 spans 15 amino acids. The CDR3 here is CASSDLAGGSYEQYF. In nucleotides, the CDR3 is TGTGCCAGCAGTGACCTGGCAGGGGGCAGCTACGAGCAGTACTTC.

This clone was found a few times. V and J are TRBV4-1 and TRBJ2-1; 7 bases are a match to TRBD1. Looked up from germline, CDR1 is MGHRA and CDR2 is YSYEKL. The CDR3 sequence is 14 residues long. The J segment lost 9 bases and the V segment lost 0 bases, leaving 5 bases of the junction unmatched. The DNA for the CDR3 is TGCGCCAGCAGCCAAGATCACGCAGGGGGTGAGCAGTTCTTC. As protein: CASSQDHAGGEQFF.

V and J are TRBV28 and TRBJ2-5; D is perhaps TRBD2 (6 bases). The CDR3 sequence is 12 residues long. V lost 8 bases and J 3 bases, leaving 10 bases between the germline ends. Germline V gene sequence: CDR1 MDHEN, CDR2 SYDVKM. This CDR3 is CASHGREETQYF. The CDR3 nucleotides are TGTGCCAGCCACGGGAGAGAAGAGACCCAGTACTTC. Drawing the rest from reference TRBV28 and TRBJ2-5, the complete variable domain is DVKVTQSSRYLVKRTGEKVFLECVQDMDHENMFWYRQDPGLGLRLIYFSYDVKMKEKGDIPEGYSVSREKKERFSLILESASTNQTSMYLCASHGREETQYFGPGTRLLVL.

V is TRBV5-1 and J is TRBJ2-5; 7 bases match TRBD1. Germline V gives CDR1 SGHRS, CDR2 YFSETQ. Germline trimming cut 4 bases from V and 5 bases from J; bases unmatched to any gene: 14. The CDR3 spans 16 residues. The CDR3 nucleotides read TGCGCCAGCAGCGAGGGCTTAGACAGGGTCAGGGAGACCCAGTACTTC. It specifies CASSEGLDRVRETQYF.

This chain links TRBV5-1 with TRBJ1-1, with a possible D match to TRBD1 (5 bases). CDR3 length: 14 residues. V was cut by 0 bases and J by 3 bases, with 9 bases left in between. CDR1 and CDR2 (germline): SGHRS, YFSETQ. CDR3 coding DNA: TGCGCCAGCAGCTTGGTATTGGGGGACACTGAAGCTTTCTTT. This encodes CASSLVLGDTEAFF.

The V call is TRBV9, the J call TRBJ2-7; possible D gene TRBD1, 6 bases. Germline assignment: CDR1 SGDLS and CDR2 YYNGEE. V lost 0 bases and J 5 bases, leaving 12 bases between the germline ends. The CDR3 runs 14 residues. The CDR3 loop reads CASSVGGTLDEQYF. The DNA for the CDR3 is TGTGCCAGCAGCGTAGGGGGGACATTGGACGAGCAGTACTTC.